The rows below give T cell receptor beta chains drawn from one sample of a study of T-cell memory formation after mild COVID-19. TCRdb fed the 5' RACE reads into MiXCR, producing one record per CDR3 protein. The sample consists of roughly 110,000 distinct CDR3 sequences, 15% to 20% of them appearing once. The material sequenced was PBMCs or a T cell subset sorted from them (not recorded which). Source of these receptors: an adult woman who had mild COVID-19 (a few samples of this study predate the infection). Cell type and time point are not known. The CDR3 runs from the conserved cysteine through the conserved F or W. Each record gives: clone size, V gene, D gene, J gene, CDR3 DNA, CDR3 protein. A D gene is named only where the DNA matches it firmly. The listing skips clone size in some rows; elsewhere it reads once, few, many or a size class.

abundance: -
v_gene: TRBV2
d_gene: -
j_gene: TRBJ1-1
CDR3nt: TGTGCCAGCAGTGAAACCTTTATCCCGCGGACTGAAGCTTTCTTT
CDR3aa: CASSETFIPRTEAFF

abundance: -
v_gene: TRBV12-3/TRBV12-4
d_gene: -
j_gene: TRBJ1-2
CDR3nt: TGTGCCAGCAGTCGTCAGGGGTTCTATGGCTACACCTTC
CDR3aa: CASSRQGFYGYTF

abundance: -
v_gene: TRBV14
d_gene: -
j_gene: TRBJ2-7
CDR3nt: TGTGCCAGCAGCCAAGTAGGAGGGGACGAGCAGTACTTC
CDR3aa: CASSQVGGDEQYF

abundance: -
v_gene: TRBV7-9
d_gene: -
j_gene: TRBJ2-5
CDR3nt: TGTGCCAGCAGTTCAAGGGGGGAGACCCAGTACTTC
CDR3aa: CASSSRGETQYF

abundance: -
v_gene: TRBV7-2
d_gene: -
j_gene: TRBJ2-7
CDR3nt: TGTGCCAGCAGCTTAGACCCCTCCTACGAGCAGTACTTC
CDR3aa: CASSLDPSYEQYF

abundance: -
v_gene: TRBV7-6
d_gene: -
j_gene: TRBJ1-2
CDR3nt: TGTGCCAGCAGCTCCGGGGAGGACTATGGCTACACCTTC
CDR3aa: CASSSGEDYGYTF

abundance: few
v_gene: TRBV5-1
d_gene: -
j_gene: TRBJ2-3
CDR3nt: TGCGCCAGCAGCTTGGGCGTCTTAACCACAGATACGCAGTATTTT
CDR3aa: CASSLGVLTTDTQYF

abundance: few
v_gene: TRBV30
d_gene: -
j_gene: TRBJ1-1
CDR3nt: TGTGCCTGGAGCTCCGGGGGTTCGAACACTGAAGCTTTCTTT
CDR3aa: CAWSSGGSNTEAFF

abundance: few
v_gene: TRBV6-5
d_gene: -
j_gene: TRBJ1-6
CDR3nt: TGTGCCAGCAGTTACCTAGGGATGGGGAATTCACCCCTCCACTTT
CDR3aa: CASSYLGMGNSPLHF

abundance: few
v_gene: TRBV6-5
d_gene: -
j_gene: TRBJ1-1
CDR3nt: TGTGCCAGCAGTCTTTGGTGGGGGAACACTGAAGCTTTCTTT
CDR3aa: CASSLWWGNTEAFF

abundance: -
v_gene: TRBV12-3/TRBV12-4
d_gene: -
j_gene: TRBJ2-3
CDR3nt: TGTGCCAGCAGTCCGCCGGGACGGACAAAAGATACGCAGTATTTT
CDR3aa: CASSPPGRTKDTQYF

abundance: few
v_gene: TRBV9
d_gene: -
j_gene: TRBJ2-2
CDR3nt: TGTGCCAGCAGCGTAGAGAGCACCGGGGAGCTGTTTTTT
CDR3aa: CASSVESTGELFF

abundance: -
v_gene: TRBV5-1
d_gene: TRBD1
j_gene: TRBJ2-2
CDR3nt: TGCGCCAGCAGCTTGGCAACGGACAGGGGACCCCTGAACACCGGGGAGCTGTTTTTT
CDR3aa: CASSLATDRGPLNTGELFF

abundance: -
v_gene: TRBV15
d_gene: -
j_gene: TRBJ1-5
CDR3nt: TGTGCCACGGGAAGTGGGAATCAGCCCCAGCATTTT
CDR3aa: CATGSGNQPQHF

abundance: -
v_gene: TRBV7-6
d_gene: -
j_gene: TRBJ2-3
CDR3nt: TGTGCCAGCAGCTCGTACCACACAGATACGCAGTATTTT
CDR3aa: CASSSYHTDTQYF

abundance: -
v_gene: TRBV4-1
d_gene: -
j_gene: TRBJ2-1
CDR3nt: TGCGCCAGCAGCCAATCTCCCGGGATAGGGGGTGAGCAGTTCTTC
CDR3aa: CASSQSPGIGGEQFF

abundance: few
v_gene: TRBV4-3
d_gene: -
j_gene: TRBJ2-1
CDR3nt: TGCGCCAGCAGCCAACCCCAGGGCAGGGGACTCTACAATGAGCAGTTCTTC
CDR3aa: CASSQPQGRGLYNEQFF

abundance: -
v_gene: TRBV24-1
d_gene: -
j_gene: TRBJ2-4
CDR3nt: TGTGCCACCTCGGTAGGGCAGCCGCTTTGGCTAGCCAAAAACATTCAGTACTTC
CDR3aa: CATSVGQPLWLAKNIQYF

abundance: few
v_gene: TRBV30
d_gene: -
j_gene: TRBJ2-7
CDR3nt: TGTGCCTGGGGAGACATTTCCTACGAGCAGTACTTC
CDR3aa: CAWGDISYEQYF

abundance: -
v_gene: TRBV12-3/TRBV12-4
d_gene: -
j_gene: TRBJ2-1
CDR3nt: TGTGCCAGCAGTCTCCACTGGGGACTCCCGAATGAGCAGTTCTTC
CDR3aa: CASSLHWGLPNEQFF